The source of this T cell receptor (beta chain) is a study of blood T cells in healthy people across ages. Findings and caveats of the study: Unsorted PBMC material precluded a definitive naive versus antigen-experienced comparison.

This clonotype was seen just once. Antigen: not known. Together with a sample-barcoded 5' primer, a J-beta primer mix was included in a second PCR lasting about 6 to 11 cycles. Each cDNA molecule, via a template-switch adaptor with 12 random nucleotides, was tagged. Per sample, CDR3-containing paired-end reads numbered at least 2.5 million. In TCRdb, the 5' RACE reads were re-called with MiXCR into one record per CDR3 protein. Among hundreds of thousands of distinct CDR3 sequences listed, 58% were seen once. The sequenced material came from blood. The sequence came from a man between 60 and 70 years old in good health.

The CDR3 region has the DNA TGTGCCACCAGTGATTCCGGACAGGGGTCTACTGGCTACACCTTC. It codes for CATSDSGQGSTGYTF. This rearrangement joins TRBV24-1 to TRBJ1-2; TRBD1 matches 9 bases. Germline V CDR1 and CDR2: KGHDR, SFDVKD. V shed 2 bases, J shed 7 bases, and the junction held 7 bases outside the gene matches. The length of the CDR3 is 15 residues.